What follows are 29 T cell receptor beta chains derived from one specimen sequenced in a study of T cells after yellow fever vaccination. A single record per CDR3 protein comes from TCRdb applying MiXCR to the 5' RACE reads. This table holds roughly 300,000 distinct CDR3 sequences, roughly 7.5% found once. Sequenced here: PBMCs, sampled more than 40 days after the first yellow fever vaccination. The receptors were gathered from a man between 18 and 29 years old who received the YFV17D yellow fever vaccine.

The V gene is TRBV5-6, the J gene TRBJ1-2, with a possible D match to TRBD1 (6 bases). The CDR3 is 12 residues long. Germline CDR1 reads SGHDT; CDR2 reads YYEEEE. Trimming removed 2 bases from V and 7 bases from J, with 9 bases in between. The CDR3 is CASSFEGVGYTF. The DNA of the CDR3 is TGTGCCAGCAGCTTTGAGGGGGTTGGCTACACCTTC. Based on the CDR3 plus reference TRBV5-6 and TRBJ1-2, the full variable domain is DAGVTQSPTHLIKTRGQQVTLRCSPKSGHDTVSWYQQALGQGPQFIFQYYEEEERQRGNFPDRFSGHQFPNYSSELNVNALLLGDSALYLCASSFEGVGYTFGSGTRLTVV.

CDR3 amino acids: CASKGRSNQPQHF. The CDR3 region has the DNA TGTGCCAGCAAGGGGCGTAGCAATCAGCCCCAGCATTTT. The rearrangement links TRBV6-1 to TRBJ1-5; D is perhaps TRBD1 (5 bases). In germline, CDR1 is MNHNS, CDR2 SASEGT. The CDR3 contains 13 residues. V lost 7 bases and J 0 bases, leaving 7 bases between the germline ends.

This clonotype was seen a few times. This sequence joins TRBV12-5 and TRBJ2-1, with 9 positions matching TRBD1. Germline V gene lookup returns CDR1 LGHNT and CDR2 FRNRAP. The V gene end was trimmed by 6 bases and the J gene end by 8 bases; junction bases not matched to a gene: 5. This CDR3 comprises 13 residues. The CDR3, as DNA: TGTGCTAGTGGCGGGACAGGGTGGGATGAGCAGTTCTTC. It yields the protein CASGGTGWDEQFF.

Many counts were recorded for this clonotype. V gene TRBV12-3 or TRBV12-4 combines with J gene TRBJ2-5; D possibly matches TRBD1 or TRBD2 (5 bases each). V was pared by 4 bases and J by 2 bases, with 5 bases between. This CDR3 is built from 12 residues. This chain's CDR3 is CASSWGQETQYF. The DNA for the CDR3 is TGTGCCAGCAGTTGGGGGCAAGAGACCCAGTACTTC.

This clonotype was picked up a small number of times. CDR3 region: CSVEMAGWGDTQYF. In nucleotides, the CDR3 is TGCAGCGTTGAAATGGCAGGTTGGGGGGATACGCAGTATTTT. J is TRBJ2-3 and V is TRBV29-1; the D call may be TRBD1 or TRBD2 (5 bases each). This CDR3 contains 14 residues. Germline V gene lookup returns CDR1 SQVTM and CDR2 ANQGSEA. The germline V and J ends were trimmed by 2 bases and 6 bases, with 15 bases remaining between them.

The sample holds a few counts of this clonotype. V gene TRBV4-1 combines with J gene TRBJ2-2, with D possibly being TRBD1 (6 bases). Germline CDR1 and CDR2: MGHRA and YSYEKL. The CDR3 extends over 14 amino acids. Between the trimmed V and J ends, which lost 1 base and 5 bases, there was a span of 8 bases. In DNA, the CDR3 is TGCGCCAGCAGCCAAGCCCAGGGGACCGGGGAGCTGTTTTTT. This encodes CASSQAQGTGELFF.

This clonotype was seen more than once but under ten times. The V call is TRBV5-1, the J call TRBJ2-1, with 7 bases lining up with TRBD1. Per germline, CDR1 SGHRS and CDR2 YFSETQ. The trim removed 3 bases at V and 4 bases at J, leaving 7 bases unmatched. The CDR3 is 15 residues long. The CDR3 sequence: CASSSLGTDYNEQFF. In DNA form, the CDR3 reads TGCGCCAGCAGCTCCCTCGGGACAGATTACAATGAGCAGTTCTTC.

This clonotype has more than one count but fewer than ten. V and J are TRBV7-2 and TRBJ1-2; no reliable D call. Trimming left V 3 bases short and J 2 bases short, with 10 bases between. CDR1 SGHTA and CDR2 FQGNSA come from the germline V gene. This CDR3 has 14 residues. The DNA for the CDR3 is TGTGCCAGCAGCTTGGCCGGTCTAAACTATGGCTACACCTTC. Encoded protein: CASSLAGLNYGYTF.

V is TRBV2 and J is TRBJ1-3, with TRBD1 as a possible D gene (5 bases). Germline V gene lookup returns CDR1 SNHLY and CDR2 FYNNEI. The CDR3 runs 15 residues. V gave up 2 bases and J gave up 0 bases, with 8 bases separating them. Here the CDR3 DNA reads TGTGCCAGCAGTGAATCGGGGGGCTCTGGAAACACCATATATTTT. Its protein is CASSESGGSGNTIYF.

This clonotype turned up a few times. The gene calls are TRBV6-1 and TRBJ2-7; 11 bases match TRBD1. The J segment lost 7 bases and the V segment lost 6 bases, leaving 8 bases of the junction unmatched. The V gene's germline CDR1 is MNHNS and CDR2 SASEGT. CDR3 length equals 14 residues. CDR3 protein: CASRAGTGGREQYF. The CDR3 DNA is TGTGCCAGCAGGGCCGGGACAGGGGGTCGAGAGCAGTACTTC.

Concerning this clonotype itself: A read error may explain this, as a much larger clone is one base away. The chain joins TRBV6-1 to TRBJ2-5, with D unresolved. The CDR3 loop spans 13 amino acids. V was shortened by 5 bases and J by 7 bases, with 14 bases between the two germline ends. Germline CDR1 reads MNHNS; CDR2 reads SASEGT. The CDR3 reads CASSLRDTGTQYF. The CDR3 region has the DNA TGTGCCAGCAGTCTTAGAGATACTGGGACCCAGTACTTC.

This chain connects TRBV4-2 to TRBJ2-1, with D perhaps matching TRBD1 or TRBD2 (5 bases each). The V end was cut by 1 base, the J end by 10 bases, with 11 bases between. From germline, CDR1 is LGHNA and CDR2 YNFKEQ. The CDR3 runs to 13 residues. CDR3 DNA: TGTGCCAGCAGCCAAGGGCCTAGGGACGAGCAGTTCTTC. It encodes CASSQGPRDEQFF.

A remark on this clonotype: This may come from a read error, since a much larger clone is one base off. This chain connects TRBV7-2 to TRBJ2-5; TRBD2 matches 12 bases. The CDR3 is 16 residues long. Germline CDR1 SGHTA, CDR2 FQGNSA. This chain's CDR3 is CASSLGLAGSQETRYF. CDR3 nucleotide sequence: TGTGCCAGCAGCCTTGGACTAGCGGGGAGCCAAGAGACCCGGTACTTC.

This clonotype was seen a handful of times. The chain couples TRBV11-3 to TRBJ1-1, with D unclear. The CDR3 length is 13 residues. CDR1 is SGHNT and CDR2 is YENEEA in the germline V gene. Trimming left V 0 bases short and J 8 bases short, with 10 bases between. In DNA form, the CDR3 reads TGTGCCAGCAGCTTAGACACCTCCCAGGAAGCTTTCTTT. It translates to CASSLDTSQEAFF.

At least ten counts were recorded for this clonotype. The DNA of the CDR3 is TGTGCCAGCAGGGTAAACAGGGGCTCGAACACCGGGGAGCTGTTTTTT. As protein: CASRVNRGSNTGELFF. The chain carries TRBV5-5 and TRBJ2-2; 7 bases agree with TRBD1. The CDR3 has 16 amino acids. The V segment lost 5 bases and the J segment 0 bases; nucleotides outside the gene matches: 7. CDR1 and CDR2 (germline): SGHKS, YYEKEE (reference sequence).

This clonotype has only a few counts. The chain employs TRBV9 and TRBJ2-5; the D gene could be TRBD1 or TRBD2 (6 bases each). Trimming pared 4 bases from V and 2 bases from J, leaving 27 bases between. The germline V gene has CDR1 SGDLS and CDR2 YYNGEE. This CDR3 spans 19 amino acids. The CDR3: CASSPIGGRGNHIQETQYF. CDR3 nucleotides: TGTGCCAGCAGCCCCATCGGGGGAAGGGGGAACCATATTCAAGAGACCCAGTACTTC. The variable domain in full, with the rest retrieved from reference TRBV9 and TRBJ2-5, is DSGVTQTPKHLITATGQRVTLRCSPRSGDLSVYWYQQSLDQGLQFLIQYYNGEERAKGNILERFSAQQFPDLHSELNLSSLELGDSALYFCASSPIGGRGNHIQETQYFGPGTRLLVL.

This clonotype was counted only a few times. As DNA, the CDR3 is TGTGCCAGCAGCCCACAAGCGGGGGGGCTCGGGGAGCAGTTCTTC. It codes for CASSPQAGGLGEQFF. This chain joins TRBV7-6 and TRBJ2-1; 10 nucleotides align to TRBD2. Germline-derived CDR1 and CDR2 are SGHVS and FNYEAQ. Trimming took 5 bases from V and 10 from J; bases not matched to a gene: 11. The CDR3 contains 15 residues. Full variable domain (remainder filled in from reference TRBV7-6 and TRBJ2-1): GAGVSQSPRYKVTKRGQDVALRCDPISGHVSLYWYRQALGQGPEFLTYFNYEAQQDKSGLPNDRFSAERPEGSISTLTIQRTEQRDSAMYRCASSPQAGGLGEQFFGPGTRLTVL.

This clonotype has a handful of counts. The J gene is TRBJ1-1, the V gene TRBV6-5; D possibly corresponds to TRBD1 (5 bases). Germline V gene lookup returns CDR1 MNHEY and CDR2 SVGAGI. V was shortened by 4 bases and J by 4 bases, with 19 bases between the two germline ends. There are 16 residues in the CDR3. This CDR3 reads CASSSRAGKASTEAFF. The CDR3 DNA reads TGTGCCAGCAGTTCCCGGGCAGGGAAGGCGAGCACTGAAGCTTTCTTT.

This clonotype has a handful of counts. The V and J genes are TRBV6-5 and TRBJ1-1; D gene uncertain. The germline V gene has CDR1 MNHEY and CDR2 SVGAGI. Between the trimmed V and J ends, which lost 8 bases and 3 bases, there was a span of 10 bases. The length of the CDR3 is 12 residues. CDR3: CASGLGYTEAFF. The CDR3 DNA follows: TGTGCCAGCGGCCTAGGTTACACTGAAGCTTTCTTT.

In its sample, this clonotype was seen a few times. This chain connects TRBV4-3 to TRBJ2-5; tentatively, D is TRBD2 (7 bases). Germline V gene sequence: CDR1 LGHNA, CDR2 YSLEER. V dropped 0 bases and J dropped 4 bases, with 12 bases sitting between them. CDR3 length: 15 residues. CDR3 amino acids: CASSQELRGAETQYF. CDR3 in DNA: TGCGCCAGCAGCCAAGAGCTCCGGGGGGCAGAGACCCAGTACTTC.

This clonotype has only a few counts. This chain joins TRBV24-1 and TRBJ2-6, with 9 nucleotides matching TRBD1. V trimming: 4 bases; J trimming: 0 bases; junction bases outside the gene matches: 3. Germline loops: CDR1 KGHDR, CDR2 SFDVKD. The CDR3 runs to 17 residues. The CDR3: CATSDPDRGSGANVLTF. In nucleotides, the CDR3 is TGTGCCACCAGTGACCCGGACAGGGGCTCTGGGGCCAACGTCCTGACTTTC.

This clonotype was seen a few times. This sequence joins TRBV29-1 and TRBJ2-6; D not certain. Trimming took 0 bases from V and 1 from J, leaving 4 bases between them. CDR1 is SQVTM, CDR2 ANQGSEA, per germline. The CDR3 spans 14 residues. CDR3 loop: CSVEDRSGANVLTF. The CDR3 DNA sequence: TGCAGCGTTGAAGACAGGTCTGGGGCCAACGTCCTGACTTTC.

This clonotype was seen a handful of times. This chain uses TRBV28 with TRBJ1-4, with D hard to call. The length of the CDR3 is 13 residues. The V gene lost 6 bases and the J gene lost 8 bases, with 13 bases spanning the gap. The germline V gene has CDR1 MDHEN and CDR2 SYDVKM. For the CDR3, the DNA is TGTGCCAGCAGGGGCGGATCAGACGAAAAACTGTTTTTT. Residues: CASRGGSDEKLFF.

This clonotype was counted a few times. The V and J genes are TRBV7-9 and TRBJ2-5, with D perhaps TRBD2 (6 bases). Trimming took 5 bases from V and 4 from J, leaving 14 bases between them. Germline values: CDR1 SEHNR, CDR2 FQNEAQ (reference sequence). There are 14 residues in the CDR3. The CDR3 sequence is CASSARIAVETQYF. The DNA of the CDR3 is TGTGCCAGCAGCGCCCGGATAGCGGTAGAGACCCAGTACTTC.

The chain couples TRBV5-1 to TRBJ2-7; possibly TRBD1 for D (5 bases). The CDR3 has 16 residues. CDR1 SGHRS and CDR2 YFSETQ come from the germline V gene. Trimming shortened V by 0 bases and J by 0 bases, and 13 bases separated the two germline ends. CDR3 in DNA: TGCGCCAGCAGCTTGGGTAGTGGGGCTAGCTCCTACGAGCAGTACGTC. Amino acids: CASSLGSGASSYEQYV.

The chain joins TRBV6-2 or TRBV6-3 to TRBJ2-1; maybe TRBD2 (6 bases). The CDR3 contains 12 residues. Germline V lookup: CDR1 MNHEY, CDR2 SVGEGT. V gave up 8 bases and J gave up 4 bases, with 9 bases separating them. The CDR3 DNA is TGTGCCAGCTGGAGGGGTTACAATGAGCAGTTCTTC. This gives the protein CASWRGYNEQFF.

This clonotype has ten or more counts. The junction differs from germline at one of its ends, possibly a read error. The chain uses TRBV5-1 and TRBJ2-2; 7 positions agree with TRBD1. This CDR3 has 14 amino acids. Germline V CDR1 and CDR2: SGHRS, YFSETQ. The CDR3 coding sequence is TGTGCCAGCAGAGGGCAGGGGGACACCGGGGAGCTGTTTTTT. It specifies CASRGQGDTGELFF.

This clonotype has a count of ten or more. The chain has TRBV6-5 and TRBJ1-2; the D is unclear. The CDR3 consists of 15 residues. Trimming left V 2 bases short and J 5 bases short, with 15 bases between. Per the germline V gene, CDR1 is MNHEY and CDR2 is SVGAGI. Here the CDR3 DNA reads TGTGCCAGCAGTTACCTCTTGAGGGCGGAATATGGCTACACCTTC. It translates to CASSYLLRAEYGYTF.

Only a few counts were recorded for this clonotype. The V and J genes are TRBV4-3 and TRBJ1-5; D unresolved. V shed 2 bases and J shed 1 base, with 9 bases lying between them. The CDR3 length is 15 residues. CDR1 LGHNA and CDR2 YSLEER come from the germline V gene. Here the CDR3 DNA reads TGCGCCAGCAGCCAATTATACAGCAGCAATCAGCCCCAGCATTTT. This codes for CASSQLYSSNQPQHF.